This T cell receptor beta chain was captured by sequencing in a study of T cells in women clearing cervical HPV infection. Study in general: Case blood drawn at lesion detection; control blood after infection cleared.

immunoSEQ multiplex PCR used an average of about 1,200 ng genomic DNA. Only in-frame clones appear in the TCRdb table, and some are missing; sequencing was by immunoSEQ multiplex PCR. The listing records around 20,000 clones. Note on this clone: The CDR3 is cut off 3 residues early in the read; its end comes from the germline J gene.

The V gene end was trimmed by 8 bases and the J gene end by 5 bases; junction bases not matched to a gene: 4. This CDR3 comprises 13 residues. Germline CDR1 is SNHLY and CDR2 is FYNNEI. The receptor's source is a woman aged 18-70 years with a cervical HPV16 infection that either progressed to CIN3+ or cleared (not recorded which). The genes are TRBV2 and TRBJ1-4; 8 bases match TRBD1. Sequenced: blood buffy coat. CDR3 region: CASSGDRNEKLFF. The CDR3 bases that were read are TGTGCCAGCTCGGGGGACAGGAATGAAAAA.